One sample yielded the 20 T cell receptor beta chains listed below, sequenced in a study of cytomegalovirus exposure and HLA in healthy donors. Primers: 60 Vbeta forward and 13 Jbeta reverse. Method: immunoSEQ multiplex PCR; TCRdb's copy keeps in-frame clones and lacks some. Among more than 110,000 clones, roughly 76% were seen once, and the ten largest hold approximately 14%. What was sequenced was PBMCs. The origin of the receptors is a human donor in good health.

This clone came up once. The V gene is TRBV19, the J gene TRBJ2-7; D is possibly TRBD1 (6 bases). The germline V gene has CDR1 LNHDA and CDR2 SQIVND (reference sequence). V lost 2 bases and J lost 2, with 13 bases in between. The CDR3 consists of 15 residues. The CDR3 coding sequence is TGTGCCAGTAGTATACTTCCAGGACAGACCTACGAGCAGTACTTC. This encodes CASSILPGQTYEQYF.

The chain recombines TRBV5-1 with TRBJ2-7, with D uncertain. The CDR3 loop spans 14 amino acids. With 0 bases removed from V and 2 bases from J, the gap between germline ends came to 9 bases. CDR1 is SGHRS, CDR2 YFSETQ, per germline. As DNA, the CDR3 is TGCGCCAGCAGCTTGGCCGGGTTTCCCTACGAGCAGTACTTC. It translates to CASSLAGFPYEQYF.

V usage is TRBV29-1 and J usage is TRBJ1-1, with TRBD1 identical over 7 bases. Germline V CDR1 and CDR2: SQVTM, ANQGSEA. The CDR3 consists of 19 residues. V was clipped by 0 bases and J by 2 bases; unmatched bases: 18. The CDR3 DNA reads as TGCAGCGTTGAAGACCCCTCGACAGGGTCAAGGTGGAGAAACACTGAAGCTTTCTTT. Protein: CSVEDPSTGSRWRNTEAFF.

As concerns this clone: The junction does not match germline at one end; this may be a read error. J is TRBJ1-1 and V is TRBV6-5, with D tentatively TRBD1 (5 bases). Germline V gene lookup returns CDR1 MNHEY and CDR2 SVGAGI. This CDR3 is built from 13 residues. This CDR3 reads CAGSSRTYTEAFF. The CDR3 DNA sequence: TGTGCCGGCAGTTCTCGGACATACACTGAAGCTTTCTTT.

The CDR3 region is CASSLTDPANTGELFF. In DNA form, the CDR3 reads TGTGCCAGCAGTTTGACAGACCCCGCGAACACCGGGGAGCTGTTTTTT. The chain is built from TRBV2 and TRBJ2-2; tentatively, D is TRBD1 (5 bases). CDR1 is SNHLY and CDR2 is FYNNEI in the germline V gene. The V gene lost 5 bases and the J gene lost 0 bases, with 13 bases spanning the gap. The CDR3 contains 16 residues.

This chain uses TRBV7-9 with TRBJ1-2; D is perhaps TRBD1 (5 bases). Trimming shortened V by 1 base and J by 4 bases, and 10 bases separated the two germline ends. Germline CDR1 and CDR2: SEHNR and FQNEAQ (reference sequence). This CDR3 spans 14 amino acids. CDR3 in amino acids: CASSLVTDSYGYTF. The DNA of the CDR3 is TGTGCCAGCAGCTTAGTGACCGACAGCTATGGCTACACCTTC.

The V and J genes are TRBV5-1 and TRBJ1-2; TRBD1 matches 7 bases. V was clipped by 4 bases and J by 7 bases; unmatched bases: 7. Per the germline V gene, CDR1 is SGHRS and CDR2 is YFSETQ. The CDR3 extends over 13 amino acids. The CDR3 bases are TGCGCCAGCAGCGGCGACAGGGTGCCTGGCTACACCTTC. Amino acid sequence: CASSGDRVPGYTF.

The chain couples TRBV21-1 to TRBJ2-3; the D call of TRBD2 is as the table states it, not checked on the DNA. TRBV21-1 is deemed a pseudogene. This CDR3 has 23 residues. The CDR3 region is CASSRASGGADWRGQKETDTQYF. CDR3 DNA sequence: TGTGCCAGCAGCAGGGCTAGCGGGGGGGCCGATTGGAGGGGCCAAAAGGAAACAGATACGCAGTATTTT.

This clone has only a few counts. The chain has TRBV6-6 and TRBJ1-1, with a possible D match to TRBD1 (6 bases). In germline, CDR1 is MNHNY, CDR2 SVGAGI (reference sequence). The CDR3 length is 15 residues. The V gene lost 5 bases and the J gene lost 4 bases, with 17 bases spanning the gap. The CDR3 region has the DNA TGTGCCAGCAGTAACGGCCAGGGGTACGGCACTGAAGCTTTCTTT. Its translation: CASSNGQGYGTEAFF.

This clone was seen a handful of times. This rearrangement joins TRBV4-1 to TRBJ1-2, with a weak D call TRBD1 (5 bases). Trimming removed 3 bases at V and 7 bases at J, with 15 bases between. The CDR3 is 14 residues long. Germline V gives CDR1 MGHRA, CDR2 YSYEKL. The CDR3, as DNA: TGCGCCAGCAGCCAGGCGGCAGGGTTCGGTGGCTACACCTTC. Translation: CASSQAAGFGGYTF.

The J gene is TRBJ2-2, the V gene TRBV6-4; 8 nucleotides line up with TRBD2. Germline-derived CDR1 and CDR2 are MRHNA and SNTAGT. The CDR3 length is 15 residues. Trimming cost V 3 bases and J 6 bases; bases outside gene matches: 6. The CDR3 reads CASSEQAGAPGELFF. The CDR3 nucleotides are TGTGCCAGCAGTGAACAAGCGGGGGCCCCCGGGGAGCTGTTTTTT.

The chain links TRBV30 to TRBJ1-1; the D is unclear. The CDR3 is 14 amino acids. Germline V gives CDR1 GTSNPN, CDR2 SVGIG (reference sequence). Trimming stripped 2 bases from V and 5 bases from J, with 15 bases between. The CDR3 nucleotides are TGTGCCTGGAGTATCCCTACAAGAGGGACTGAAGCTTTCTTT. Its translation is CAWSIPTRGTEAFF.

CDR3 DNA sequence: TGTGCCAGTAGTAGACCAGTCGGAGGAGGGATCCCCAATCAGCCCCAGCATTTT. Its translation: CASSRPVGGGIPNQPQHF. The genes are TRBV19 and TRBJ1-5; D ambiguous. Germline values: CDR1 LNHDA, CDR2 SQIVND (reference sequence). The CDR3 spans 18 residues. V lost 4 bases, J lost 3 bases, and 22 bases lay in between. Full variable domain (rest looked up from reference TRBV19 and TRBJ1-5): DGGITQSPKYLFRKEGQNVTLSCEQNLNHDAMYWYRQDPGQGLRLIYYSQIVNDFQKGDIAEGYSVSREKKESFPLTVTSAQKNPTAFYLCASSRPVGGGIPNQPQHFGDGTRLSIL.

This chain uses TRBV5-1 with TRBJ2-1; tentatively, D is TRBD1 (6 bases). The CDR3 extends over 13 amino acids. V dropped 4 bases and J dropped 8 bases, with 13 bases sitting between them. Germline CDR1 reads SGHRS; CDR2 reads YFSETQ. DNA of the CDR3: TGCGCCAGCAGCACCGAGGGGGTCCATGAGCAGTTCTTC. This translates into CASSTEGVHEQFF.

The V and J genes are TRBV28 and TRBJ2-1, with TRBD2 identical over 9 bases. Unmatched junction bases numbered 17, after V lost 9 bases and J lost 8 bases. CDR3 length: 16 amino acids. Germline loops: CDR1 MDHEN, CDR2 SYDVKM. The CDR3 here is CASGRGGLANGDEQFF. Here the CDR3 DNA reads TGTGCCAGTGGCAGGGGAGGACTAGCGAATGGGGATGAGCAGTTCTTC.

This clone showed up just a few times. This chain links TRBV4-1 with TRBJ1-4; no clear D gene. The CDR3 has 15 amino acids. With 3 bases removed from V and 8 bases from J, the gap between germline ends came to 16 bases. Germline CDR1 and CDR2: MGHRA and YSYEKL. The CDR3 sequence is CASSHSEGLEEKLFF. The CDR3 DNA sequence: TGCGCCAGCAGCCACTCGGAGGGATTAGAGGAAAAACTGTTTTTT.

The chain joins TRBV11-3 to TRBJ1-2, with D hard to call. Germline V gene sequence: CDR1 SGHNT, CDR2 YENEEA. This CDR3 is built from 14 residues. Deletions cut 0 bases from V and 2 bases from J, with 7 bases between. CDR3 in amino acids: CASSLDRANYGYTF. For the CDR3, the DNA is TGTGCCAGCAGCTTAGACAGAGCGAACTATGGCTACACCTTC.

V and J are TRBV9 and TRBJ2-7; perhaps TRBD2 as D (5 bases). CDR3 length: 13 amino acids. Trimming stripped 0 bases from V and 7 bases from J, with 11 bases between. CDR1 and CDR2 (germline): SGDLS, YYNGEE. The CDR3: CASSVVTEGEQYF. The CDR3 DNA reads TGTGCCAGCAGCGTAGTGACTGAGGGTGAGCAGTACTTC.

This sequence joins TRBV5-1 and TRBJ2-1; 12 bases align to TRBD1. This CDR3 has 16 amino acids. Per the germline V gene, CDR1 is SGHRS and CDR2 is YFSETQ. V was clipped by 5 bases and J by 9 bases; unmatched bases: 12. CDR3 loop: CASRTTAGTGGGEQFF. CDR3 DNA sequence: TGCGCCAGCAGGACGACCGCCGGGACAGGGGGCGGTGAGCAGTTCTTC.

The V call is TRBV7-8, the J call TRBJ2-1, with 12 bases aligning to TRBD2. J gave up 0 bases and V 5 bases, and 11 bases lay outside the gene matches. The CDR3 covers 19 residues. The germline CDR1 and CDR2 sequences are SGHVS and FQNEAQ. The CDR3 region has the DNA TGTGCCAGCAGCCCCTACTCTAGCGGGGGGGCGGTCTCCTACAATGAGCAGTTCTTC. Amino acid sequence: CASSPYSSGGAVSYNEQFF.